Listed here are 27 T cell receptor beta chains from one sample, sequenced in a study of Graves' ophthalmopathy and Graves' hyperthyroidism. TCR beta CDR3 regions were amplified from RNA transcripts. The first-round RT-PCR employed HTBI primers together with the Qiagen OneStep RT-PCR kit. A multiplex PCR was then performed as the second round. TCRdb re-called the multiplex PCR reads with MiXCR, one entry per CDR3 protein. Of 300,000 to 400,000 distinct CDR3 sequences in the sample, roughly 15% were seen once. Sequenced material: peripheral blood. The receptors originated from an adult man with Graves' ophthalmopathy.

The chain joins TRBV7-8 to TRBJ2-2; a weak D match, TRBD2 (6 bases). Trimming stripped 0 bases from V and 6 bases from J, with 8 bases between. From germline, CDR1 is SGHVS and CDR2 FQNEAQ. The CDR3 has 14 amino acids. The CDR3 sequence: CASSLAPSAGELFF. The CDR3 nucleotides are TGTGCCAGCAGCTTAGCGCCTAGCGCCGGGGAGCTGTTTTTT.

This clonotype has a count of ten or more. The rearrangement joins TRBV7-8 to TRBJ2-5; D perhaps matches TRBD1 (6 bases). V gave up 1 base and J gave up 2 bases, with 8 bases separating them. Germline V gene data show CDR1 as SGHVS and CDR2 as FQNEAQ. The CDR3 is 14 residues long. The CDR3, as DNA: TGTGCCAGCAGCTTAGTAGGGACACAAGAGACCCAGTACTTC. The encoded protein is CASSLVGTQETQYF.

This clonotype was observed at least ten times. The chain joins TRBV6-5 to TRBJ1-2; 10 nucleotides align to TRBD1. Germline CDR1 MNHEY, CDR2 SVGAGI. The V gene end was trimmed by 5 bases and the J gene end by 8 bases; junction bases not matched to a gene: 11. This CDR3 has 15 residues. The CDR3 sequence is CASSRDGGTGDGYTF. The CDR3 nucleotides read TGTGCCAGCAGTCGGGATGGGGGGACAGGGGACGGCTACACCTTC.

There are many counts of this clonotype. In DNA form, the CDR3 reads TGTGCCAGCAGTTACGGGGCCGGGACAGGGGGAGAGACCCAGTACTTC. This codes for CASSYGAGTGGETQYF. V gene TRBV6-5 combines with J gene TRBJ2-5; TRBD1 agrees at 11 bases. The CDR3 runs to 16 residues. J lost 4 bases, V lost 2 bases, and 6 bases had no gene match. CDR1 is MNHEY and CDR2 is SVGAGI in the germline V gene.

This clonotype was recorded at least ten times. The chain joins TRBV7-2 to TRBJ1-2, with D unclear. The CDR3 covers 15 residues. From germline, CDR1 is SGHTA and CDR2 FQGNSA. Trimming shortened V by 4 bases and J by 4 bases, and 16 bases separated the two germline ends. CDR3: CASSSDRNLAYGYTF. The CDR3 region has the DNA TGTGCCAGCAGCTCTGACCGCAACCTGGCCTATGGCTACACCTTC.

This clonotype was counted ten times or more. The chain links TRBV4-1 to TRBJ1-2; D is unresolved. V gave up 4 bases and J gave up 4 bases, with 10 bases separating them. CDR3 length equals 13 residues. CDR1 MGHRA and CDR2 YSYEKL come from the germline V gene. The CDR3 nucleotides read TGCGCCAGCAGCCGGATAGGGCCCTATGGCTACACCTTC. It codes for CASSRIGPYGYTF.

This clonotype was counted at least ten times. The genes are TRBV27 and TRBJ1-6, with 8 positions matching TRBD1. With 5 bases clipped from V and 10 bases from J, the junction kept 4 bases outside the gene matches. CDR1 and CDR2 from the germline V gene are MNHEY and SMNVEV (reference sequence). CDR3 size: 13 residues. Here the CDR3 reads CASSEQGDSPLHF. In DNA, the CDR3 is TGTGCCAGCAGTGAACAGGGGGACTCACCCCTCCACTTT.

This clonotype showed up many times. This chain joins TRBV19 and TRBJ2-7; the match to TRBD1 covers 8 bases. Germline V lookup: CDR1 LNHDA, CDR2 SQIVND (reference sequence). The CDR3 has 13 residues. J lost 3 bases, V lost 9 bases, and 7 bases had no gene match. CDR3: CASPTDRVYEQYF. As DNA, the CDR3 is TGTGCCAGCCCGACGGACAGGGTCTACGAGCAGTACTTC.

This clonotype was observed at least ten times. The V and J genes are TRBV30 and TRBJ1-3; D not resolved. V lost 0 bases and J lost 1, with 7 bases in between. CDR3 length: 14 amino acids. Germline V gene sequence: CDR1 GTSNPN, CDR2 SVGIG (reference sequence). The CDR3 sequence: CAWSVQLSGNTIYF. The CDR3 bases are TGTGCCTGGAGTGTACAGCTATCTGGAAACACCATATATTTT.

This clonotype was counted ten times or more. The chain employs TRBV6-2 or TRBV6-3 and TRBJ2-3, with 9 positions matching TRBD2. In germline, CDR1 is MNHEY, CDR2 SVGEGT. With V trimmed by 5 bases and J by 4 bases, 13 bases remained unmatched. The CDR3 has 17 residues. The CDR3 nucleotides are TGTGCCAGCAGTACGCGGGGGGGCCCCCGAATCCCAGATACGCAGTATTTT. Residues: CASSTRGGPRIPDTQYF.

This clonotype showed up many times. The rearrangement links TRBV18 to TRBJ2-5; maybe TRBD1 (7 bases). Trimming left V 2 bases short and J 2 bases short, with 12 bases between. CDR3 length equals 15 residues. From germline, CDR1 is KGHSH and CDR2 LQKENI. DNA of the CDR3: TGTGCCAGCTCACCAATGGCGGGACAGCAAGAGACCCAGTACTTC. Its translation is CASSPMAGQQETQYF. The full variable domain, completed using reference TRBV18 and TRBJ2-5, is NAGVMQNPRHLVRRRGQEARLRCSPMKGHSHVYWYRQLPEEGLKFMVYLQKENIIDESGMPKERFSAEFPKEGPSILRIQQVVRGDSAAYFCASSPMAGQQETQYFGPGTRLLVL.

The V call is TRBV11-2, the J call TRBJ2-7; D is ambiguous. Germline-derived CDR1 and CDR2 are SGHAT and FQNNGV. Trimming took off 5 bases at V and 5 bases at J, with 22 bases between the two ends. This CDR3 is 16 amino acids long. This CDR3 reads CASSIQSISLVHEQYF. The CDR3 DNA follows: TGTGCCAGCAGCATCCAATCTATCTCCCTAGTCCACGAGCAGTACTTC.

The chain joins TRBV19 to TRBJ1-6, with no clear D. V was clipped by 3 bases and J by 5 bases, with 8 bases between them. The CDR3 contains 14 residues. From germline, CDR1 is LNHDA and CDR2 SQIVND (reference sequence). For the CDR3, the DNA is TGTGCCAGTAGTATGCCCCGGAATAATTCACCCCTCCACTTT. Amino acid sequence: CASSMPRNNSPLHF. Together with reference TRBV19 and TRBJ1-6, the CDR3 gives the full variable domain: DGGITQSPKYLFRKEGQNVTLSCEQNLNHDAMYWYRQDPGQGLRLIYYSQIVNDFQKGDIAEGYSVSREKKESFPLTVTSAQKNPTAFYLCASSMPRNNSPLHFGNGTRLTVT.

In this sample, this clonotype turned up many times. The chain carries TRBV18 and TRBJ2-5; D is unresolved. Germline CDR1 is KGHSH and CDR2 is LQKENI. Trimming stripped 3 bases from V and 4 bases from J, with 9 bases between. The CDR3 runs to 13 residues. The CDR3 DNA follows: TGTGCCAGCTCACCCGGGCTGCGAGAGACCCAGTACTTC. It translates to CASSPGLRETQYF.

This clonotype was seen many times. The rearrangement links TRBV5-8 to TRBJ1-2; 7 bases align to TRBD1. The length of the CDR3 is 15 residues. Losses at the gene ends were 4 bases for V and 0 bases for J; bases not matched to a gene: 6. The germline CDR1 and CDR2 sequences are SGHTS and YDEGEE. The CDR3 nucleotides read TGTGCCAGCAGCCGAGGGGGCAGAACTAACTATGGCTACACCTTC. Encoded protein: CASSRGGRTNYGYTF. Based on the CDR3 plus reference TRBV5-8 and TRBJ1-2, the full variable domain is EAGVTQSPTHLIKTRGQQATLRCSPISGHTSVYWYQQALGLGLQFLLWYDEGEERNRGNFPPRFSGRQFPNYSSELNVNALELEDSALYLCASSRGGRTNYGYTFGSGTRLTVV.

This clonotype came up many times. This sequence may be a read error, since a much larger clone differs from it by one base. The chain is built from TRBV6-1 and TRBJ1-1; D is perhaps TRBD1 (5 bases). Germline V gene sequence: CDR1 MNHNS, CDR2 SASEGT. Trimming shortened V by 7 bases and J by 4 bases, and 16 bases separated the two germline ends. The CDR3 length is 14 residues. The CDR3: CASTLKRGATEAFF. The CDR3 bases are TGTGCCAGCACCCTTAAACGCGGGGCCACTGAAGCTTTCTTT.

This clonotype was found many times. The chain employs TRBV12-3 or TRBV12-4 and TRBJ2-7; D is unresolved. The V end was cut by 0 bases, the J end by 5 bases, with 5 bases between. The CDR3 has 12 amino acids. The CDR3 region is CASSLARHEQYF. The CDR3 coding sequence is TGTGCCAGCAGTTTAGCTCGCCACGAGCAGTACTTC.

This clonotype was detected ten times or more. The chain's CDR3 is CASSLSGIQLAYGYTF. For the CDR3, the DNA is TGTGCCAGCAGTTTATCGGGGATTCAACTCGCTTATGGCTACACCTTC. The gene calls are TRBV27 and TRBJ1-2; D is unresolved. Trimming removed 0 bases from V and 5 bases from J, with 16 bases in between. This CDR3 is 16 amino acids long. CDR1 MNHEY and CDR2 SMNVEV come from the germline V gene (reference sequence).

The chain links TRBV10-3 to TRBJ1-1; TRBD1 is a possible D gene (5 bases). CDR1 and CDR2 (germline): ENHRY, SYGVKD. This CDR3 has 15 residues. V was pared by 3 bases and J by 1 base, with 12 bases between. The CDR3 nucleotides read TGTGCCATCAGTGACCCAGGGTCGGAGAACACTGAAGCTTTCTTT. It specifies CAISDPGSENTEAFF.

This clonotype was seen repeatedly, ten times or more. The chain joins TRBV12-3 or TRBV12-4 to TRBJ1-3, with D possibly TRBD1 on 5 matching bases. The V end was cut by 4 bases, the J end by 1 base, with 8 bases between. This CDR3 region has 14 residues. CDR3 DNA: TGTGCCAGCAGTTCCGGGGGATCTGGAAACACCATATATTTT. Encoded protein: CASSSGGSGNTIYF.

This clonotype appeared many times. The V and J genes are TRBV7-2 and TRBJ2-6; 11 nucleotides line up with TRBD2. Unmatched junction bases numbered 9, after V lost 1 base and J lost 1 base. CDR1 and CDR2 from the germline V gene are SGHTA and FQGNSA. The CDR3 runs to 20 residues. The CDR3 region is CASSLVGLAGSFSGANVLTF. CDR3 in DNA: TGTGCCAGCAGCTTAGTAGGACTAGCGGGTAGTTTTTCTGGGGCCAACGTCCTGACTTTC. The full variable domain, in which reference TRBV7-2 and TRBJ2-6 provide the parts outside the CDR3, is GAGVSQSPSNKVTEKGKDVELRCDPISGHTALYWYRQSLGQGLEFLIYFQGNSAPDKSGLPSDRFSAERTGGSVSTLTIQRTQQEDSAVYLCASSLVGLAGSFSGANVLTFGAGSRLTVL.

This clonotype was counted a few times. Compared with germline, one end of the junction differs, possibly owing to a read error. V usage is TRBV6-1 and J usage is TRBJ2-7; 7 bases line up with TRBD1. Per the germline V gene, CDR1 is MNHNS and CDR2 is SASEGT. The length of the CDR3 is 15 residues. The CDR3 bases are TGTGCCAGCAGTGACATCCTGGGACAGAGCTACGAGCAGTCCTTC. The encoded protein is CASSDILGQSYEQSF.

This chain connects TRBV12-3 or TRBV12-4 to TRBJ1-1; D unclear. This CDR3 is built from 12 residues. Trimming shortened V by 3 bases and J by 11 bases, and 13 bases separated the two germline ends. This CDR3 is CASSFPGTHAFF. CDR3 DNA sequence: TGTGCCAGCAGTTTTCCAGGAACACACGCTTTCTTT.

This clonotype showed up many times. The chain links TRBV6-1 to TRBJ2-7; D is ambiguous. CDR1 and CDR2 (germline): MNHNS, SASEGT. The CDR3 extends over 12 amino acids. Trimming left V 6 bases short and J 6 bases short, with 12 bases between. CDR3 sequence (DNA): TGTGCCAGCAGAAGAACCCAGACCGAGCAGTACTTC. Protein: CASRRTQTEQYF.

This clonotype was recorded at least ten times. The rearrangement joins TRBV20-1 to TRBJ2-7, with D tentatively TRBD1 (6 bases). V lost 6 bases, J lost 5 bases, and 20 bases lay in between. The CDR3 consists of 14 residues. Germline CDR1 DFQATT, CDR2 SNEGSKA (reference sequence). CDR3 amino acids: CSAYRDVPLDEQYF. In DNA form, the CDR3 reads TGCAGTGCCTACAGGGACGTCCCCCTCGACGAGCAGTACTTC.

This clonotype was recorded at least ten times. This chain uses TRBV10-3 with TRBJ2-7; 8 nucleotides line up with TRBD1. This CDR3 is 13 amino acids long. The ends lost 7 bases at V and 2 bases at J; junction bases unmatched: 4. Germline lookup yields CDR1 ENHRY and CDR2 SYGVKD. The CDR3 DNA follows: TGTGCCATCAAGGGACAGGAGACCTACGAGCAGTACTTC. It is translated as CAIKGQETYEQYF.

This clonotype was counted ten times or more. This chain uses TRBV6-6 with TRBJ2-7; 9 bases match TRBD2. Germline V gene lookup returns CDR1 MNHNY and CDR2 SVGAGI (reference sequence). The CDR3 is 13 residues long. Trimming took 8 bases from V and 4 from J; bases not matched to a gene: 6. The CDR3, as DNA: TGTGCCAGCCGGGCGGGAGGGCTGTACGAGCAGTACTTC. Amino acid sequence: CASRAGGLYEQYF.